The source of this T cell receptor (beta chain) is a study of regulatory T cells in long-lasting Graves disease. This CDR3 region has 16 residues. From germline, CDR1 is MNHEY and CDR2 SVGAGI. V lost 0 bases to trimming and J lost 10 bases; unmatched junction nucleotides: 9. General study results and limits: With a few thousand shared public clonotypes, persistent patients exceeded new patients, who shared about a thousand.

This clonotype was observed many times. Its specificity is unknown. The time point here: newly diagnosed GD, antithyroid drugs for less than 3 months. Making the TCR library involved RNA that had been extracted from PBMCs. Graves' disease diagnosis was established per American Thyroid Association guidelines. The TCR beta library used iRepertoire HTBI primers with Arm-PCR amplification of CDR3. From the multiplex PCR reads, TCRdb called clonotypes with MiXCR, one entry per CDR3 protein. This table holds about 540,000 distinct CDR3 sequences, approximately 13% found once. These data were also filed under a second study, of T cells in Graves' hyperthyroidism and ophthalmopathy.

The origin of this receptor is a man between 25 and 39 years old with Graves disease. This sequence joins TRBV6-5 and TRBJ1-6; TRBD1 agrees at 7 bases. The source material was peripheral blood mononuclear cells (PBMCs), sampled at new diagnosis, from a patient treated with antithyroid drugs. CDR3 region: CASSYSTRTGVSPLHF. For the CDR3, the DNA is TGTGCCAGCAGTTACTCGACGAGGACAGGAGTATCACCCCTCCACTTT.